The 3 T cell receptor beta chains presented below share a single source sample, sequenced in a study of CD8 T cells in ankylosing spondylitis. Findings of the study overall: A TCR beta motif made of fewer than ten highly homologous variants seemed typical of ankylosing spondylitis blood.

Their specific antigens are unknown. From the 5' RACE reads, TCRdb called clonotypes with MiXCR, one entry per CDR3 protein. The top ten clones hold 3% to 4% of a sample with 450,000 to 550,000 distinct CDR3 sequences, about 5.7% of them seen once. The sequenced sample was blood, either unsorted or a sorted T cell fraction (not recorded which). These receptors originate from a male donor with ankylosing spondylitis.

This clonotype has only a few counts. This chain joins TRBV21-1 and TRBJ2-1; TRBD1, the table's D call, lacks a check against the DNA. TRBV21-1 is a listed pseudogene. The CDR3 is made up of 17 amino acids. The CDR3 DNA follows: TGTGCCAGCAGCAAAGCGATCCCAGCGGGGGCTTACAATGAGCAGTTCTTC. This gives the protein CASSKAIPAGAYNEQFF.

The chain employs TRBV28 and TRBJ1-1; unclear D gene. The CDR3 contains 12 residues. From germline, CDR1 is MDHEN and CDR2 SYDVKM. Trimming removed 8 bases from V and 0 bases from J, with 7 bases in between. This CDR3 reads CASQELNTEAFF. The DNA of the CDR3 is TGTGCCAGCCAAGAGCTGAACACTGAAGCTTTCTTT. Supplemented by reference TRBV28 and TRBJ1-1, the full variable domain reads DVKVTQSSRYLVKRTGEKVFLECVQDMDHENMFWYRQDPGLGLRLIYFSYDVKMKEKGDIPEGYSVSREKKERFSLILESASTNQTSMYLCASQELNTEAFFGQGTRLTVV.

V gene TRBV7-2 combines with J gene TRBJ2-5, with D tentatively TRBD2 (5 bases). CDR1 is SGHTA and CDR2 is FQGNSA in the germline V gene. Trimming pared 3 bases from V and 7 bases from J, leaving 12 bases between. This CDR3 contains 13 residues. The CDR3 DNA follows: TGTGCCAGCAGCTTCGGGCTCGCGGGGACCCAGTACTTC. This gives the protein CASSFGLAGTQYF.